This is a list of T cell receptor beta chains from one sample in a study of a mutant IDH1 vaccine in newly diagnosed glioma. Repertoires were generated with immunoSEQ multiplex PCR, while TCRdb's copy carries only in-frame clones and drops some. Of over 45,000 clones in the sample, roughly four fifths were seen once. Their target antigens are unknown. The material sequenced was PBMCs, taken from a glioma patient whose treatment included an IDH1 peptide vaccine. The receptors shown here come from a man aged 35 to 55 with glioma. CDR3s include the opening cysteine and the closing phenylalanine or tryptophan. Each record gives: D gene, J gene, V gene, clone size, CDR3 DNA, CDR3 protein. The D gene is left open where the match is weak. Size is stated for part of the rows, as once, few or many counts, or as a class when the clone is expanded.

>TRBD1|TRBJ2-7|TRBV27|-
TGTGCCAGCAGTTTTAGTCGCTTTTCGTTGGACAGGAACTACGAGCAGTACTTC
CASSFSRFSLDRNYEQYF
>-|TRBJ2-3|TRBV6-5|-
TGTGCCAGCAGTTACGGGGGCGGGGACACAGATACGCAGTATTTT
CASSYGGGDTDTQYF
>-|TRBJ1-1|TRBV14|-
TGTGCCAGCAGCCAAGGCGACCCGGTGTGGACTGAAGCTTTCTTT
CASSQGDPVWTEAFF
>TRBD1|TRBJ1-6|TRBV5-6|-
TGTGCCAGCAGCTCCACAGGGGATGATTATAATTCACCCCTCCACTTT
CASSSTGDDYNSPLHF
>-|TRBJ2-7|TRBV6-5|-
TGTGCCAGCAGTCCGGACCGCTACGAGCAGTACTTC
CASSPDRYEQYF
>TRBD1|TRBJ2-1|TRBV19|many
TGTGCCAGTAGTAAGGGACAGGGTGATGCAGGCAATGAGCAGTTCTTC
CASSKGQGDAGNEQFF
>-|TRBJ2-7|TRBV18|-
TGTGCCAGCTCACCAAAGGAACTGACCTACGAGCAGTACTTC
CASSPKELTYEQYF
>TRBD2|TRBJ2-1|TRBV11-3|-
TGTGCCAGCAGCCCCCGGCGGGAGAGGTACAATGAGCAGTTCTTC
CASSPRRERYNEQFF
>TRBD2|TRBJ2-3|TRBV2|once
TGTGCCAGCGGGGGGCTAGCGGGACGCACAGATACGCAGTATTTT
CASGGLAGRTDTQYF
>-|TRBJ2-2|TRBV9|once
TGTGCCAGCAGCGAGGGGTGGCGGACTACGGACACCGGGGAGCTGTTTTTT
CASSEGWRTTDTGELFF
>TRBD2|TRBJ2-3|TRBV5-1|few
TGCGCCAGCAGCTTGGTGGGCGGGAGGGCCTTAGATACGCAGTATTTT
CASSLVGGRALDTQYF
>-|TRBJ2-1|TRBV7-9|-
TGTGCCAGCAGCCCGCCACTGGGAACAGCTACTTTCAACAATGAGCAGTTCTTC
CASSPPLGTATFNNEQFF
>TRBD1|TRBJ1-1|TRBV10-1|few
TGCGCCAGCAGTTCGGGACAGCGGAACACTGAAGCTTTCTTT
CASSSGQRNTEAFF
>-|TRBJ2-1|TRBV27|-
TGTGCCAGCAGTTTACAGAGCTCCTACAATGAGCAGTTCTTC
CASSLQSSYNEQFF
>-|TRBJ2-2|TRBV5-6|-
TGTGCCAGCAGTGGACCCGGGGAGCTGTTTTTT
CASSGPGELFF
>TRBD2|TRBJ2-1|TRBV5-6|once
TGTGCCAGCAGCTTGGCCCTAGCGGGAGTTAAGGAGCAGTTCTTC
CASSLALAGVKEQFF
>-|TRBJ2-6|TRBV5-1|-
TGCGCCAGCAGCTTACCCTTTACATCTGGGGCCAACGTCCTGACTTTC
CASSLPFTSGANVLTF
>-|TRBJ1-2|TRBV27|few
TGTGCCAGCAGCCCCCAGCAGGTGGAACCCTATGGCTACACCTTC
CASSPQQVEPYGYTF
>-|TRBJ1-2|TRBV10-1|-
TGCGCCAGCAGTGACGGACAGTATGGCTACACCTTC
CASSDGQYGYTF
>TRBD1|TRBJ2-3|TRBV19|-
TGTGCCAGCGCTCGGACAGGGGGCGCAGATACGCAGTATTTT
CASARTGGADTQYF
>TRBD2|TRBJ2-3|TRBV29-1|-
TGCAGCGTTGAAGGACTAGCGGGAGGCCTATACACAGATACGCAGTATTTT
CSVEGLAGGLYTDTQYF
>TRBD1|TRBJ1-2|TRBV6-4|-
TGTCCCGCGGAGGGGGCCTATGGCTACACCTTC
CPAEGAYGYTF
>-|TRBJ2-4|TRBV7-2|-
TGTGCCAGCAGCTCGACAGGCGACATTCAGTACTTC
CASSSTGDIQYF
>TRBD2|TRBJ2-1|TRBV5-4|-
TGTGCCAGCAGCGCTTGGGGCGGGAGACCCTACAATGAGCAGTTCTTC
CASSAWGGRPYNEQFF
>-|TRBJ2-1|TRBV5-6|-
TGTGCCAGCAGCTATGGTTCCGTCAATGAGCAGTTCTTC
CASSYGSVNEQFF
>-|TRBJ2-2|TRBV7-6|-
TGTGCCAGCAGGGGCGAGGGGTCCGGGGAGCTGTTTTTT
CASRGEGSGELFF
>TRBD1|TRBJ1-6|TRBV25-1|few
TGTGCCAGCAGTCGGGACAGGGGAGGACGGGCCCTCCACTTT
CASSRDRGGRALHF
>TRBD1|TRBJ1-1|TRBV19|-
TGTGCCAGTAGTTTCCAGGGGGCGGGAGACACTGAAGCTTTCTTT
CASSFQGAGDTEAFF
>-|TRBJ2-1|TRBV6-5|-
TGTGCCAGCAGTCTAACTGACCGCCGTGAGCAGTTCTTC
CASSLTDRREQFF
>TRBD2|TRBJ2-3|TRBV5-8|-
TGTGCCAGCAGCCCTGGGAGGGGTAGCGGGGGAATTGATACGCAGTATTTT
CASSPGRGSGGIDTQYF
>-|TRBJ2-2|TRBV29-1|-
TGCAGCGTTGGGGGGTCAGCTCGTAGCGGGGAGCTGTTTTTT
CSVGGSARSGELFF
>-|TRBJ1-1|TRBV19|-
TGTGCCAGTAGTATAGGAGGGGGGAACACTGAAGCTTTCTTT
CASSIGGGNTEAFF
>-|TRBJ1-1|TRBV11-2|-
TGTGCCAGCAGCTTAGAACGTATGAACACTGAAGCTTTCTTT
CASSLERMNTEAFF
>-|TRBJ2-7|TRBV11-2|-
TGTGCCAGCAGCTTAGATCGGTACGAGCAGTACTTC
CASSLDRYEQYF
>TRBD2|TRBJ2-1|TRBV11-3|-
TGTGCCAGCAGCTTAGCAGCGACTAGCCTTGAGCAGTTCTTC
CASSLAATSLEQFF
>TRBD2|TRBJ2-7|TRBV18|few
TGTGCCAGCTCAGTCACGGGACTAGCGGGAGGGCCCTCGTGGGAGCAGTACTTC
CASSVTGLAGGPSWEQYF
>-|TRBJ2-5|TRBV2|-
TGTGCCAGCAGCGCCGCAGTACCCAAGCAGTACTTC
CASSAAVPKQYF
>-|TRBJ2-3|TRBV9|-
TGTGCCAGCAGCCTGGGGCCTAGCACAGATACGCAGTATTTT
CASSLGPSTDTQYF
>-|TRBJ2-7|TRBV5-4|-
TGTGCCAGCAGCCCCTACGCTAGCGCCCCCTCCTACGAGCAGTACTTC
CASSPYASAPSYEQYF
>-|TRBJ1-2|TRBV11-2|-
TGTGCCAGCAGTCCTCTCCGCGGGGAAACAGGCTATGGCTACACCTTC
CASSPLRGETGYGYTF